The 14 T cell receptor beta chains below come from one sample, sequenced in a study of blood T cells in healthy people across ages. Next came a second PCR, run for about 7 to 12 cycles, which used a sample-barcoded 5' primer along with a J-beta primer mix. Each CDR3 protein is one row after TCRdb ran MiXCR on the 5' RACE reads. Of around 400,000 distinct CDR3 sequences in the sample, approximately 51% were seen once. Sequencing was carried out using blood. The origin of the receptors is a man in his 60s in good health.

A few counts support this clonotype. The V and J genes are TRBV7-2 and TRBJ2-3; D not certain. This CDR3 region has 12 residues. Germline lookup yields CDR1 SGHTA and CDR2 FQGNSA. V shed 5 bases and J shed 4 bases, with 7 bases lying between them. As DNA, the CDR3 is TGTGCCAGCAGCCCCTCCCCAGATACGCAGTATTTT. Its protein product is CASSPSPDTQYF.

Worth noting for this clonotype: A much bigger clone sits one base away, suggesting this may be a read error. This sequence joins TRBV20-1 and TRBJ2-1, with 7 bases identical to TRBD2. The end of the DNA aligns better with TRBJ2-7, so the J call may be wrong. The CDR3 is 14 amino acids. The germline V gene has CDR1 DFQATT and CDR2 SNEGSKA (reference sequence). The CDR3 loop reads CSAGEGGPYNEQYF. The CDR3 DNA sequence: TGCAGTGCGGGGGAGGGAGGACCCTACAATGAGCAGTACTTC.

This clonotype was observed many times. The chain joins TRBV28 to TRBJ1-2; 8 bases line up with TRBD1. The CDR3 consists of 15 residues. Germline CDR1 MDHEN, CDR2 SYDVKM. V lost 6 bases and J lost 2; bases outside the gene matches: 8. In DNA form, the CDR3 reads TGTGCCAGCAGCAGCCCACAGGGGGGGAACTATGGCTACACCTTC. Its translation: CASSSPQGGNYGYTF.

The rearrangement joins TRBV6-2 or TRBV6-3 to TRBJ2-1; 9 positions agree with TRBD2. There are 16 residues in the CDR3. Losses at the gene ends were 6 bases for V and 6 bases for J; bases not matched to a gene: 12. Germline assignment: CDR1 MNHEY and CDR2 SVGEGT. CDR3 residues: CASSRGQIAGVNEQFF. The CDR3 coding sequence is TGTGCCAGCAGCCGCGGACAGATAGCGGGAGTCAATGAGCAGTTCTTC.

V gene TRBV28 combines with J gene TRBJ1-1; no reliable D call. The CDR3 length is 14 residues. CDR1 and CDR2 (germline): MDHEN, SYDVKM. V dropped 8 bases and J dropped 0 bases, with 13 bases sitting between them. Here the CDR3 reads CASEEGAMNTEAFF. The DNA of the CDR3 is TGTGCCAGCGAAGAGGGTGCCATGAACACTGAAGCTTTCTTT.

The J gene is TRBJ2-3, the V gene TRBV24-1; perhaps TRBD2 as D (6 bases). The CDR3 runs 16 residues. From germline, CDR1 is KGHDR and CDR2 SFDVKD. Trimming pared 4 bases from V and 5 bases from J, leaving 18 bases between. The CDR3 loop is CATSEGVGGAGDTQYF. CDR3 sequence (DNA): TGTGCCACCAGTGAAGGGGTCGGGGGAGCGGGAGATACGCAGTATTTT.

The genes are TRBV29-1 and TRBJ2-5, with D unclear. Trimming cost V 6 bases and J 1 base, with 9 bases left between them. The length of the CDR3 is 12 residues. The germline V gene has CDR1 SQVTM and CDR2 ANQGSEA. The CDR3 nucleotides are TGCAGCGTCATTGACGCCCAAGAGACCCAGTACTTC. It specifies CSVIDAQETQYF.

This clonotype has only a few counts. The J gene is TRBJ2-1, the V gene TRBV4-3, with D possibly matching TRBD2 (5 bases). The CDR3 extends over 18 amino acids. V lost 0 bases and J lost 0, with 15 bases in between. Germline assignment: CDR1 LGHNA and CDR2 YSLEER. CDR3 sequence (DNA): TGCGCCAGCAGCCAAGATCGTCTGGGAGCGAGCTCCTACAATGAGCAGTTCTTC. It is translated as CASSQDRLGASSYNEQFF.

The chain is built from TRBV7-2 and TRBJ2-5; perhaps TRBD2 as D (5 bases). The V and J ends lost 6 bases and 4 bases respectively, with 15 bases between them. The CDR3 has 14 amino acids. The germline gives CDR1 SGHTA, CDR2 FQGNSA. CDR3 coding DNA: TGTGCCAGCAGGTCCCAGAGGGTCACAGAGACCCAGTACTTC. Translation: CASRSQRVTETQYF.

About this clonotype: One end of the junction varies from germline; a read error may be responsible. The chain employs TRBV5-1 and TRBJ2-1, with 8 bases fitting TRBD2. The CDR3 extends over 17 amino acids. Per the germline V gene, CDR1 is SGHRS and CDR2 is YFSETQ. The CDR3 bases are TGCGCCAGCAGTTTGGGGTTTTTAGCGGGGCTCCACAATGAGCAGTTCTTC. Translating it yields CASSLGFLAGLHNEQFF.

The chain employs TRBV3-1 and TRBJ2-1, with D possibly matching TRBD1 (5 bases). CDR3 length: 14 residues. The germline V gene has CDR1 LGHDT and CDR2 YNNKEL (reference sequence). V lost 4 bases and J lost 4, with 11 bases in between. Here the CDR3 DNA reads TGTGCCAGCAGCCGCCGCACAGGATACAATGAGCAGTTCTTC. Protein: CASSRRTGYNEQFF.

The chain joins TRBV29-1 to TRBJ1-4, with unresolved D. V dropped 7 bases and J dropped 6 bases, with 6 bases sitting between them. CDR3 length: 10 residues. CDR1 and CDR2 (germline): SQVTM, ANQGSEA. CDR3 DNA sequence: TGCAGCGGGGGTGATGAAAAACTGTTTTTT. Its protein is CSGGDEKLFF.

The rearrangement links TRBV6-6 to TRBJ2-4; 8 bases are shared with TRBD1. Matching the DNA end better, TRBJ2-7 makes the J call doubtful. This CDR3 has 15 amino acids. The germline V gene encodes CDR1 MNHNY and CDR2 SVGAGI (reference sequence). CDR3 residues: CASTDTQGVFYEQYF. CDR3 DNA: TGTGCCAGCACCGATACACAGGGGGTTTTTTACGAGCAGTACTTC.

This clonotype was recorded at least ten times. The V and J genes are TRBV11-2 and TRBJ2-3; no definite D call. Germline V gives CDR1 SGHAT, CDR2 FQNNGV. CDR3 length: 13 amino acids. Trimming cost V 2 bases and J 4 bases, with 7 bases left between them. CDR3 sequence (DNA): TGTGCCAGCAGCTTACTCGGGCCAGATACGCAGTATTTT. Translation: CASSLLGPDTQYF.